The rows below give T cell receptor beta chains drawn from one sample of a study of monozygotic twins with inflammatory bowel disease. TCRdb derives one entry per CDR3 protein from the 5' RACE reads, leaving out DNA. The sample is made up of roughly 100,000 distinct CDR3 sequences, and the top ten hold 1.9% of it. Sequenced: blood. The receptors come from a human donor with ulcerative colitis or Crohn's disease, or a healthy co-twin of an affected twin (not recorded which). Each CDR3 is given with its conserved first and last residue.

>TRBJ2-1|TRBV11-2
CASSLVRLATGDGYNEQFF
>TRBJ2-7|TRBV15
CATSRSGTSYEQYF
>TRBJ2-3|TRBV29-1
CSVESSVGFTQYF
>TRBJ1-5|TRBV20-1
CSARDPSGGGHQPQHF
>TRBJ1-6|TRBV3-1
CASSQAGIVYSPLHF
>TRBJ1-4|TRBV15
CATSSPEKLFF
>TRBJ2-3|TRBV4-3
CASSQATQAPRGTQYF
>TRBJ1-5|TRBV5-6
CASSWQKDQPQHF
>TRBJ2-3|TRBV7-2
CASSGRTGFGTDTQYF
>TRBJ2-3|TRBV3-1
CASSQREWVDTQYF
>TRBJ2-2|TRBV20-1
CSATKLAGGRGELFF
>TRBJ2-7|TRBV30
CAWMTAYEQYF
>TRBJ1-2|TRBV29-1
CSVRGAYGYTF
>TRBJ1-5|TRBV27
CASSYRDSNQPQHF
>TRBJ2-3|TRBV20-1
CSAPASSTDTQYF
>TRBJ2-7|TRBV5-1
CASSLRDEQYF
>TRBJ2-1|TRBV28
CASSFLSGGILEQFF
>TRBJ2-6|TRBV28
CASSFLRTRVVSGANVLTF
>TRBJ2-5|TRBV27
CASSFLGYQETQYF
>TRBJ2-7|TRBV6-2/TRBV6-3
CASSRLQGYSYEQYF
>TRBJ1-5|TRBV24-1
CATSEATGIIQPQHF
>TRBJ2-3|TRBV11-3
CASSSSMGGGTQYF
>TRBJ2-2|TRBV5-1
CASSPSAGYTGELFF
>TRBJ2-2|TRBV12-3/TRBV12-4
CASRPQGGATGELFF
>TRBJ2-2|TRBV30
CAWIEFTGELFF
>TRBJ1-5|TRBV20-1
CSASALQVNQPQHF
>TRBJ1-5|TRBV19
CASSISSVGNQPQHF
>TRBJ2-7|TRBV7-2
CASSLTTRTFTYEQYF
>TRBJ2-6|TRBV9
CASSAAPSGANVLTF
>TRBJ2-3|TRBV6-1
CASSRDSIRADTQYF
>TRBJ2-7|TRBV10-1
CASSVARGYEQYF
>TRBJ2-5|TRBV7-2
CASSFGLAGGQETQYF
>TRBJ2-7|TRBV18
CASSPRDRGLYEQYF
>TRBJ2-3|TRBV6-5
CASSYRGQGRSDTQYF
>TRBJ2-7|TRBV15
CATSRAQGFEQYF
>TRBJ2-1|TRBV11-3
CASRFASVGSEQFF
>TRBJ2-1|TRBV9
CASSLQGQPYNEQFF
>TRBJ2-1|TRBV2
CASSRLAGADEQFF
>TRBJ2-7|TRBV15
CATSRDRLNSYEQYF
>TRBJ2-7|TRBV25-1
CASSEDLYEQYF
>TRBJ2-7|TRBV5-6
CASSSRGFLNEQYF
>TRBJ1-1|TRBV20-1
CSARASSLSTEAFF
>TRBJ1-2|TRBV9
CASSVGYGYTF
>TRBJ2-3|TRBV6-2/TRBV6-3
CASRGLAVTDTQYF
>TRBJ1-2|TRBV27
CASSAKGGAGYGYTF
>TRBJ2-2|TRBV7-2
CASSRTGPTGELFF
>TRBJ1-1|TRBV7-3
CASSTGRETEAFF
>TRBJ1-4|TRBV20-1
CSARGHPSNEKLFF